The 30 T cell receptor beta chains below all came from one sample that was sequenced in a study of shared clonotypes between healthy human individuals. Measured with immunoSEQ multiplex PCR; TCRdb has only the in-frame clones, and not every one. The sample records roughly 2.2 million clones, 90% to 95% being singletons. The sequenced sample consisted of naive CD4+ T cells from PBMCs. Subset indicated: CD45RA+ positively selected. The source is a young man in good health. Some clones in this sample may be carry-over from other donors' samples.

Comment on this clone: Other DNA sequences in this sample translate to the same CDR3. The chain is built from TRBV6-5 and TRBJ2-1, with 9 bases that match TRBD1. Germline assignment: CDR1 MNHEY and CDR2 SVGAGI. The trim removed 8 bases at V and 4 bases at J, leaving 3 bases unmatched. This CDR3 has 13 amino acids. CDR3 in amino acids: CASRGTGYNEQFF. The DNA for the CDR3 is TGTGCCAGCCGGGGGACAGGGTACAATGAGCAGTTCTTC.

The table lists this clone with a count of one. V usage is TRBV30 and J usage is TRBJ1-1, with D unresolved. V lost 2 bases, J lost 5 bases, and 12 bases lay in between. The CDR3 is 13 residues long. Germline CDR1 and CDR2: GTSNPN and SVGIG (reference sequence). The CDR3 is CAWSFWGGTEAFF. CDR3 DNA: TGTGCCTGGAGTTTCTGGGGAGGTACTGAAGCTTTCTTT.

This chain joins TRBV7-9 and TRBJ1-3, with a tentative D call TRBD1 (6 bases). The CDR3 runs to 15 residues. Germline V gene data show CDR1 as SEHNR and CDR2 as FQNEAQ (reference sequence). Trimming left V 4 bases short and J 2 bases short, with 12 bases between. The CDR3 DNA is TGTGCCAGCAGCTCTCCCTCAGGGGCTGGAAACACCATATATTTT. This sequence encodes CASSSPSGAGNTIYF.

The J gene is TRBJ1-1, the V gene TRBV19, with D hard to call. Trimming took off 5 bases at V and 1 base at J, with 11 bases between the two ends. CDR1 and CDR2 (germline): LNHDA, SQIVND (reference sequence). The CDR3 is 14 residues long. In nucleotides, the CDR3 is TGTGCCAGTAGTGTGGAGCCGCGGAACACTGAAGCTTTCTTT. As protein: CASSVEPRNTEAFF.

The CDR3 nucleotides read TGTGCCAGCAGCGGTGGGGGGCTCGAGACCCAGTACTTC. Protein: CASSGGGLETQYF. V and J are TRBV7-9 and TRBJ2-5; D possibly uses TRBD1 or TRBD2 (6 bases each). The ends were cut back, 5 bases at V and 5 bases at J, with 12 bases in the middle. Per the germline V gene, CDR1 is SEHNR and CDR2 is FQNEAQ (reference sequence). The CDR3 is 13 residues long.

This CDR3 reads CASRDGTGAYGYTF. The CDR3 nucleotides are TGTGCCAGCAGGGACGGGACAGGGGCCTATGGCTACACCTTC. V and J are TRBV28 and TRBJ1-2; 10 bases line up with TRBD1. There are 14 residues in the CDR3. Trimming removed 6 bases from V and 4 bases from J; junction bases left unmatched: 5. CDR1 is MDHEN, CDR2 SYDVKM, per germline.

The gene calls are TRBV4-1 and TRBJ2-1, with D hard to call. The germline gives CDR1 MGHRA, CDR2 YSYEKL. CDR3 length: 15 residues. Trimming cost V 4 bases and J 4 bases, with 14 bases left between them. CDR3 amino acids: CASSPPSLGYNEQFF. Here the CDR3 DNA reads TGCGCCAGCAGCCCCCCCAGCCTAGGGTACAATGAGCAGTTCTTC.

In DNA form, the CDR3 reads TGTGCCAGCACCACCGCAGGGACCCCGCCCTCTTGCGAGCAGTACTTC. Translation gives CASTTAGTPPSCEQYF. The V and J genes are TRBV27 and TRBJ2-7, with D perhaps assigned TRBD1 or TRBD2 (5 bases each). CDR3 length: 16 residues. With 7 bases removed from V and 6 bases from J, the gap between germline ends came to 25 bases. Germline CDR1 reads MNHEY; CDR2 reads SMNVEV (reference sequence).

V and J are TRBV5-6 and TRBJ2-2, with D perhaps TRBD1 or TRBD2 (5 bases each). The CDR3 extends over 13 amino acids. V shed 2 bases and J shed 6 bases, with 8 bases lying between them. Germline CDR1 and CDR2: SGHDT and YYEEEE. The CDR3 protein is CASSLTGPGELFF. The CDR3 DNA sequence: TGTGCCAGCAGCTTAACGGGGCCCGGGGAGCTGTTTTTT. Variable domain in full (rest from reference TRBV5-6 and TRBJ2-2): DAGVTQSPTHLIKTRGQQVTLRCSPKSGHDTVSWYQQALGQGPQFIFQYYEEEERQRGNFPDRFSGHQFPNYSSELNVNALLLGDSALYLCASSLTGPGELFFGEGSRLTVL.

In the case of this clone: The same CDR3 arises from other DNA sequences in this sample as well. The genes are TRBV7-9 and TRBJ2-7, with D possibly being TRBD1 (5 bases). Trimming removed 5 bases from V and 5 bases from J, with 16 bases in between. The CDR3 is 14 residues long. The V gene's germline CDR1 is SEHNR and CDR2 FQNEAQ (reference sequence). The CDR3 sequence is CASSPSQGWHEQYF. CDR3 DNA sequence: TGTGCCAGCAGCCCCTCTCAGGGATGGCACGAGCAGTACTTC.

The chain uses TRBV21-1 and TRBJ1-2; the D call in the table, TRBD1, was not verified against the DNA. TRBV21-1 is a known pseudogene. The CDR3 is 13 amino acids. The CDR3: CASSKGQSYGYTF. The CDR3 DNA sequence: TGTGCCAGCAGCAAAGGACAGTCCTATGGCTACACCTTC.

CDR3 nucleotide sequence: TGTGCCAGCAGGCCGGGACTCCTGGAGACCCAGTACTTC. Amino acids: CASRPGLLETQYF. The chain uses TRBV27 and TRBJ2-5, with D possibly being TRBD2 (6 bases). Germline CDR1 is MNHEY and CDR2 is SMNVEV (reference sequence). Trimming took 6 bases from V and 5 from J, leaving 13 bases between them. This CDR3 spans 13 amino acids.

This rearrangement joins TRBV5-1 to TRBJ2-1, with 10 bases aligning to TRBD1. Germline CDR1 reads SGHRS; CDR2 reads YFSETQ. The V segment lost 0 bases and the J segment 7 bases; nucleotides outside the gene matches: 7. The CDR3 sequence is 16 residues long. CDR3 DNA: TGCGCCAGCAGCTTGGGTGGGACAGGGGACTGGAATGAGCAGTTCTTC. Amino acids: CASSLGGTGDWNEQFF.

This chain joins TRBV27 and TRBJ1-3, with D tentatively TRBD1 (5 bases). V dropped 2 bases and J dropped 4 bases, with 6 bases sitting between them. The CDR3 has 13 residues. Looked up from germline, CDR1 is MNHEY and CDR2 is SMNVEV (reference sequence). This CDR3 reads CASSLGAGNTIYF. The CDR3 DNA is TGTGCCAGCAGTTTAGGGGCCGGAAACACCATATATTTT.

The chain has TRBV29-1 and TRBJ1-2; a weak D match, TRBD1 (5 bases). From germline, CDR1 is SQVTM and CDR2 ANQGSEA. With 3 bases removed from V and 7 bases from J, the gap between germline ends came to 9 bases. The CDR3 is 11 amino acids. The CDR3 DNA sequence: TGCAGCGTTGACCGTCAGGGTGGCTACACCTTC. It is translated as CSVDRQGGYTF.

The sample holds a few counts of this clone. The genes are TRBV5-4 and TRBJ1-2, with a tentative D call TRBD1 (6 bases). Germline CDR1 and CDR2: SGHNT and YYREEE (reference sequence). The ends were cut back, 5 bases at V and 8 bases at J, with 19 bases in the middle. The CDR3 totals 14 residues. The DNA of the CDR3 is TGTGCCAGCAGGGACAGTGTCATGTTGGGCGGCTACACCTTC. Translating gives CASRDSVMLGGYTF.

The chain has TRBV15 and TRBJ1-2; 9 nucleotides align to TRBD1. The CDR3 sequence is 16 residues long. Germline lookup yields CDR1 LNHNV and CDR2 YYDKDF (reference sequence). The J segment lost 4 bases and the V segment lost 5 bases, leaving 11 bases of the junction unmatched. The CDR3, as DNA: TGTGCCACCAGCTCCCTGTGGGACAGGGACACCTATGGCTACACCTTC. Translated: CATSSLWDRDTYGYTF.

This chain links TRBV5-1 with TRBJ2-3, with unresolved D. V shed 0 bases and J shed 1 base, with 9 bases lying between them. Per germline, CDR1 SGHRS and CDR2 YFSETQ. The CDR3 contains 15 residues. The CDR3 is CASSLVGERTDTQYF. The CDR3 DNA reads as TGCGCCAGCAGCTTGGTTGGGGAACGCACAGATACGCAGTATTTT.

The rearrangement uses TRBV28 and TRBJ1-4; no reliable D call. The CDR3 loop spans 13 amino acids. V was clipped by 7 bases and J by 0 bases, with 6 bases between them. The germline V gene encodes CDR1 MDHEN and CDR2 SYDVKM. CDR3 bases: TGTGCCAGCACGGACGCAACTAATGAAAAACTGTTTTTT. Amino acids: CASTDATNEKLFF.

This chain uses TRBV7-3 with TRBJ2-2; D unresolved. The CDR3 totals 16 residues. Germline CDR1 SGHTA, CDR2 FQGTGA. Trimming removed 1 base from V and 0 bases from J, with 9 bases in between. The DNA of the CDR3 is TGTGCCAGCAGCTTAATACCCCTATCGAACACCGGGGAGCTGTTTTTT. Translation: CASSLIPLSNTGELFF.

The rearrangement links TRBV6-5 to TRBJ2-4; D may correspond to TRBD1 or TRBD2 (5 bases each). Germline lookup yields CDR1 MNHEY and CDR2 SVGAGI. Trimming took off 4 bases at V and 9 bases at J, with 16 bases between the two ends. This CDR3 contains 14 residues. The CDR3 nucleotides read TGTGCCAGCAGTTCCACTGGGGGTCCCAGCATTCAGTACTTC. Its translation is CASSSTGGPSIQYF.

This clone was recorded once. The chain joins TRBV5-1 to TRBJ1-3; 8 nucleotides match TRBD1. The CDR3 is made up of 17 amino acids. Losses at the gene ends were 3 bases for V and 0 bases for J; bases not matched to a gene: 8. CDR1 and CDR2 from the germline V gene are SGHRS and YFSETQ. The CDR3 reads CASSSASGTGSGNTIYF. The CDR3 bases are TGCGCCAGCAGCTCAGCCTCTGGGACAGGCTCTGGAAACACCATATATTTT.

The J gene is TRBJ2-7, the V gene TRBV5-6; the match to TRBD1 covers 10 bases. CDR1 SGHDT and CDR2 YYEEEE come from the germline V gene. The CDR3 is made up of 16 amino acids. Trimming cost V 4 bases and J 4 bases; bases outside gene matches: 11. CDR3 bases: TGTGCCAGCAGCCACCGGCGGGACAGGGGCAGGTACGAGCAGTACTTC. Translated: CASSHRRDRGRYEQYF.

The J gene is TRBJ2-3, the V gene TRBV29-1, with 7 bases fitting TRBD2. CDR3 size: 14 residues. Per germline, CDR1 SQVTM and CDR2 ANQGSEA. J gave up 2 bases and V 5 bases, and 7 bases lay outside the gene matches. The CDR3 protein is CSVTPSGSTDTQYF. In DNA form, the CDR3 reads TGCAGCGTTACACCTAGCGGCTCCACAGATACGCAGTATTTT.

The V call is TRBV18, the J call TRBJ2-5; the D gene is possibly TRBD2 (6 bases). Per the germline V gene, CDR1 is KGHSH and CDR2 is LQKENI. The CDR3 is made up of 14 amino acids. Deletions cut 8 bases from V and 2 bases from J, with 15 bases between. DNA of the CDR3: TGTGCCAGCACAACGGCGGGGCTTCAAGAGACCCAGTACTTC. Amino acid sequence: CASTTAGLQETQYF.

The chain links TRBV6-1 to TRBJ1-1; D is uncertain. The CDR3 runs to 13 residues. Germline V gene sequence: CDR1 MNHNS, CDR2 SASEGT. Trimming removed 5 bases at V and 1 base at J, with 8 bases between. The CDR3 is CASSFEWNTEAFF. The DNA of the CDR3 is TGTGCCAGCAGTTTTGAGTGGAACACTGAAGCTTTCTTT.

CDR3 region: CASRRGSGQPQHF. For the CDR3, the DNA is TGTGCCAGCAGGAGGGGATCAGGACAGCCCCAGCATTTT. The V call is TRBV6-1, the J call TRBJ1-5; possible D gene TRBD1, 5 bases. Trimming shortened V by 6 bases and J by 7 bases, and 13 bases separated the two germline ends. CDR1 and CDR2 (germline): MNHNS, SASEGT. The CDR3 is made up of 13 amino acids.

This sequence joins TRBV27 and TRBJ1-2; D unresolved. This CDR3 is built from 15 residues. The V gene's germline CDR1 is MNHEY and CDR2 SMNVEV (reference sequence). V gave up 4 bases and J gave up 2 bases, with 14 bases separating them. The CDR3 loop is CASSSRDQDNYGYTF. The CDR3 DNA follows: TGTGCCAGCAGTTCCCGGGATCAAGACAACTATGGCTACACCTTC.

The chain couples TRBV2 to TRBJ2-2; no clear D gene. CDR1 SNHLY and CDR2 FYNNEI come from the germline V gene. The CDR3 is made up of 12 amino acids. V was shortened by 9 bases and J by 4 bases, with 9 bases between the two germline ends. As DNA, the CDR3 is TGTGCCAGAAGGGTAGCCACCGGGGAGCTGTTTTTT. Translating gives CARRVATGELFF.

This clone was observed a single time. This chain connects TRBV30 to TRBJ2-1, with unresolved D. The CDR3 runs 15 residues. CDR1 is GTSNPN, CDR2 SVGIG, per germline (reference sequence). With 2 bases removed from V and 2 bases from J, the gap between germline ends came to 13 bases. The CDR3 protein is CAWSRKPSTYNEQFF. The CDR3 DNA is TGTGCCTGGAGTCGTAAGCCTTCGACCTACAATGAGCAGTTCTTC.